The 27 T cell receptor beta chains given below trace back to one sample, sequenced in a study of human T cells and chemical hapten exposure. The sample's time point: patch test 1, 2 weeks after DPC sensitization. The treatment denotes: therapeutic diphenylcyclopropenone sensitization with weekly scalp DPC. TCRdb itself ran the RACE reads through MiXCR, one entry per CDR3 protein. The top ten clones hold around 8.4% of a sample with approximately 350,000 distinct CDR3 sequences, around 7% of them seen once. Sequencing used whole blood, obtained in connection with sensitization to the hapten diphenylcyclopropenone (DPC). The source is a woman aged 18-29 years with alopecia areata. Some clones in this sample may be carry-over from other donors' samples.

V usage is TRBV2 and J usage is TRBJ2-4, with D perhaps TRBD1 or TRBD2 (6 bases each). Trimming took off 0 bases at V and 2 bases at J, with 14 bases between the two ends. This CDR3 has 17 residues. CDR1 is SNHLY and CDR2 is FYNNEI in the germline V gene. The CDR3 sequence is CASSEALGGLTKNIQYF. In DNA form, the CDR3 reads TGTGCCAGCAGTGAAGCGCTTGGGGGGCTGACCAAAAACATTCAGTACTTC.

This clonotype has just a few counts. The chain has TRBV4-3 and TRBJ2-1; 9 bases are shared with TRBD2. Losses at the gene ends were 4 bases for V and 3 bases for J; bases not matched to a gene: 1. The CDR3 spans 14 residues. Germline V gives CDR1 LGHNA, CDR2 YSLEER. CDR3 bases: TGCGCCAGCAGCCGAGCGGGGGGCTACAATGAGCAGTTCTTC. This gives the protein CASSRAGGYNEQFF.

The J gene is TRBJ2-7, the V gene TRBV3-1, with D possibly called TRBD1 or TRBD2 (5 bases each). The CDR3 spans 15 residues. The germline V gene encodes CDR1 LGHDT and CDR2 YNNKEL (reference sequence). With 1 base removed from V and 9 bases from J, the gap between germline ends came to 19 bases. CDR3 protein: CASSQGDGAVRRQYF. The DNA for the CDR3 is TGTGCCAGCAGCCAAGGGGACGGGGCTGTGCGCCGGCAGTACTTC.

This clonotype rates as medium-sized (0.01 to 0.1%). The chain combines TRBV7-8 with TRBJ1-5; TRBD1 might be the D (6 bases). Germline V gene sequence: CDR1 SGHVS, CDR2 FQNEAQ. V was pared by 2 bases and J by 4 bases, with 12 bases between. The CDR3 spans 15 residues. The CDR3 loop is CASSLWTDPNQPQHF. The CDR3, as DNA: TGTGCCAGCAGCTTATGGACAGATCCGAATCAGCCCCAGCATTTT.

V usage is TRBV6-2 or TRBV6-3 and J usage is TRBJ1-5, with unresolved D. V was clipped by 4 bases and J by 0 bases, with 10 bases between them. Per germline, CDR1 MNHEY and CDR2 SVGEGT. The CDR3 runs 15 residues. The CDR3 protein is CASSWKGYSNQPQHF. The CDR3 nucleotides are TGTGCCAGCAGTTGGAAAGGTTATAGCAATCAGCCCCAGCATTTT.

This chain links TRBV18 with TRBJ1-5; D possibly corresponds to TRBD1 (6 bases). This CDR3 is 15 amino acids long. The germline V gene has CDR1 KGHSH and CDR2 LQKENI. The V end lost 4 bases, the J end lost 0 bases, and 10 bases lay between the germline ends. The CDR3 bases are TGTGCCAGCTCACGGGACAACCATAGCAATCAGCCCCAGCATTTT. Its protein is CASSRDNHSNQPQHF.

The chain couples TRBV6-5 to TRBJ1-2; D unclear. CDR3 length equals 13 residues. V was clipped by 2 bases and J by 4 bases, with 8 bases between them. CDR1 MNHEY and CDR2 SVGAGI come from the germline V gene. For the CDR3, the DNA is TGTGCCAGCAGTTACGGGGTTACCTATGGCTACACCTTC. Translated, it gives CASSYGVTYGYTF.

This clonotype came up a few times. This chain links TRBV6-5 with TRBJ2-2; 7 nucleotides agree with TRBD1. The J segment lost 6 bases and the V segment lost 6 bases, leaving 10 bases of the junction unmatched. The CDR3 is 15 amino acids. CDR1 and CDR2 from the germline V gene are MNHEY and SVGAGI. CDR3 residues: CASRNTGALSGELFF. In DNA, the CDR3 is TGTGCCAGCAGAAATACAGGGGCTCTATCCGGGGAGCTGTTTTTT.

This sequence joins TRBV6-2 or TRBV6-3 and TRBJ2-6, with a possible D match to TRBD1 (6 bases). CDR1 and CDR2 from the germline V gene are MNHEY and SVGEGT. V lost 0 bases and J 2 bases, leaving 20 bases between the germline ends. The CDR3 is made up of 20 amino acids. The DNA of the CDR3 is TGTGCCAGCAGTTACTCACTGGACAGTATATCTGAAGCTGGGGCCAACGTCCTGACTTTC. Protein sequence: CASSYSLDSISEAGANVLTF.

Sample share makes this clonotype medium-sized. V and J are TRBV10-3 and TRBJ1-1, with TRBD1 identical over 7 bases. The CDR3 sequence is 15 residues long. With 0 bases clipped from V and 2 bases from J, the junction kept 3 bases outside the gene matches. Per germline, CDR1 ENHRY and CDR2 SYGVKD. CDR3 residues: CAISESGTANTEAFF. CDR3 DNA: TGTGCCATCAGTGAGTCGGGGACAGCCAACACTGAAGCTTTCTTT.

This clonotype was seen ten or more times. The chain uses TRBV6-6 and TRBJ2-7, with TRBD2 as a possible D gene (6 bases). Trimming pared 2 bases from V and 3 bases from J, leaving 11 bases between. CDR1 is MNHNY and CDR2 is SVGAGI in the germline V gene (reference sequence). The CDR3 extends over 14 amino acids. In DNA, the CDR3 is TGTGCCAGCAGTTACGAGGGACTTCGCTACGAGCAGTACTTC. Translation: CASSYEGLRYEQYF.

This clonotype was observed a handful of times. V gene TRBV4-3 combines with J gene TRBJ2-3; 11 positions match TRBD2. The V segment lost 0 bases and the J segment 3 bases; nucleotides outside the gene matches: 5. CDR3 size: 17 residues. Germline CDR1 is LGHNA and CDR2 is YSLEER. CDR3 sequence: CASSQDSGGGRTDTQYF. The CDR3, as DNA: TGCGCCAGCAGCCAAGATAGCGGGGGGGGTAGAACAGATACGCAGTATTTT.

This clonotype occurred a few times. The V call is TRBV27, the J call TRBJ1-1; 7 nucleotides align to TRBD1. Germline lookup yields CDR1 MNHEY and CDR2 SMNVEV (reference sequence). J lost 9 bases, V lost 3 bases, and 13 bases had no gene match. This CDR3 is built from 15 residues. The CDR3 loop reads CASSFQGTAITQAFF. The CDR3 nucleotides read TGTGCCAGCAGTTTCCAGGGGACAGCTATAACTCAAGCTTTCTTT.

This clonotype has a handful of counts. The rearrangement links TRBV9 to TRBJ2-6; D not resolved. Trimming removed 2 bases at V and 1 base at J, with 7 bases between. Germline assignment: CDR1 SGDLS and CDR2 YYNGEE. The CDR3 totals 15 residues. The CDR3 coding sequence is TGTGCCAGCAGCGTTGGCACTTCTGGGGCCAACGTCCTGACTTTC. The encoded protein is CASSVGTSGANVLTF.

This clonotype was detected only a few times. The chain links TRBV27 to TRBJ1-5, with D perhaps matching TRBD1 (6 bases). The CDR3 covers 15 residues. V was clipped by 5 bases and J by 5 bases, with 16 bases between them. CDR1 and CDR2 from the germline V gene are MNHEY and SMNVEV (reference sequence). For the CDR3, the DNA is TGTGCCAGCAGTCCCGGGGCGGACAGTCATCAGCCCCAGCATTTT. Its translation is CASSPGADSHQPQHF.

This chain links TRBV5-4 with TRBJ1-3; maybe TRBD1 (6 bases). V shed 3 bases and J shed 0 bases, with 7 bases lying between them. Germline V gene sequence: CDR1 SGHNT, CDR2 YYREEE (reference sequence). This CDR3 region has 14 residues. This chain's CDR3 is CASSWDISGNTIYF. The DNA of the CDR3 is TGTGCCAGCAGCTGGGACATCTCTGGAAACACCATATATTTT.

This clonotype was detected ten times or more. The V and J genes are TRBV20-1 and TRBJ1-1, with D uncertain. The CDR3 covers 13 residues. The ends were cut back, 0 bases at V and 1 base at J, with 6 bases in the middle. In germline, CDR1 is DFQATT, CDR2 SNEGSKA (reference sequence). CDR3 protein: CSARDSRNTEAFF. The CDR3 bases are TGCAGTGCTAGAGATTCAAGGAACACTGAAGCTTTCTTT.

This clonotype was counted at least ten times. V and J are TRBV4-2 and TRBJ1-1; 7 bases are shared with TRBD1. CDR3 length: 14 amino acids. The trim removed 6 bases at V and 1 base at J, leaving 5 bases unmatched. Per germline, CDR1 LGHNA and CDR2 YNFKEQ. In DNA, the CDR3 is TGTGCCAGCAGGCGCGACAGGGCGAACACTGAAGCTTTCTTT. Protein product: CASRRDRANTEAFF.

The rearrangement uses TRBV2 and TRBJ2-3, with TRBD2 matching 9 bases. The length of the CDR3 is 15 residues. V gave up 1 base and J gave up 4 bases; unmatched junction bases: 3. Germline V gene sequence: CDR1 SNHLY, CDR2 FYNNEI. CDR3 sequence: CASSEEAGGADTQYF. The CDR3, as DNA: TGTGCCAGCAGTGAAGAGGCGGGGGGGGCAGATACGCAGTATTTT.

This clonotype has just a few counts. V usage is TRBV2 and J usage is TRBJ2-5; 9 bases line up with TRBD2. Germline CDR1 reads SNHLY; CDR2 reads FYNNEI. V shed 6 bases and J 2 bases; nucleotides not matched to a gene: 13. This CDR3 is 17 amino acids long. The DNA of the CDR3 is TGTGCCAGCAGGCCCCGTAGCGGGGGCCCGGGACAAGAGACCCAGTACTTC. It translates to CASRPRSGGPGQETQYF.

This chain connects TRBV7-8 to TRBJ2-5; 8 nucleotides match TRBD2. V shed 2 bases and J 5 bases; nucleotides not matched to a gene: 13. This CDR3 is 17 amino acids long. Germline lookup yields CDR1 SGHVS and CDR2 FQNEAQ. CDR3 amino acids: CASSLQPGGGGMETQYF. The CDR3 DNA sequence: TGTGCCAGCAGCTTACAACCGGGAGGGGGAGGAATGGAGACCCAGTACTTC.

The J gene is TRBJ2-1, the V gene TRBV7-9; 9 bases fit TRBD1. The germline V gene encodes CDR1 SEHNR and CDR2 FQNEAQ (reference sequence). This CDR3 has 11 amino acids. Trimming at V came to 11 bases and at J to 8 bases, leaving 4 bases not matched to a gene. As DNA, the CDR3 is TGTGCCGGGACAGGGTTAGATGAGCAGTTCTTC. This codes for CAGTGLDEQFF. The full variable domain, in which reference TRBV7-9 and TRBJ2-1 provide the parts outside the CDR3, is DTGVSQNPRHKITKRGQNVTFRCDPISEHNRLYWYRQTLGQGPEFLTYFQNEAQLEKSRLLSDRFSAERPKGSFSTLEIQRTEQGDSAMYLCAGTGLDEQFFGPGTRLTVL.

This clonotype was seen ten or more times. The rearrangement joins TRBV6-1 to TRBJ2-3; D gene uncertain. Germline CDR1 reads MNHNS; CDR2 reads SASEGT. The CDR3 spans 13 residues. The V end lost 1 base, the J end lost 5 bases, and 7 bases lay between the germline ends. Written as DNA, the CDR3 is TGTGCCAGCAGTGAAGGGGCGGAAGATACGCAGTATTTT. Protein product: CASSEGAEDTQYF.

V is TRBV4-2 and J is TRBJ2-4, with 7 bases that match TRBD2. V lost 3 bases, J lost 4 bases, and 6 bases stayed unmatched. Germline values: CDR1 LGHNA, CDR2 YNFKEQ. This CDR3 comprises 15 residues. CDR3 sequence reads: CASSQENSGKNIQYF. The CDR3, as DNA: TGTGCCAGCAGCCAGGAGAATAGCGGGAAAAACATTCAGTACTTC.

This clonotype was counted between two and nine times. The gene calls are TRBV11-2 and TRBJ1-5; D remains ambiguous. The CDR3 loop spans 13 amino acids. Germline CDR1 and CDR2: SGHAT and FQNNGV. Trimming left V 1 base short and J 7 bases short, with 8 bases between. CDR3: CASSLGSEQPQHF. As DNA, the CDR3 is TGTGCCAGCAGCTTAGGGTCTGAGCAGCCCCAGCATTTT.

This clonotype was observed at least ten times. CDR3 residues: CASSPMEWGDIQYF. The CDR3 DNA reads TGTGCCAGCTCACCGATGGAGTGGGGAGACATTCAGTACTTC. J is TRBJ2-4 and V is TRBV18, with D possibly matching TRBD2 (5 bases). CDR1 is KGHSH and CDR2 is LQKENI in the germline V gene. CDR3 length: 14 amino acids. The ends were cut back, 3 bases at V and 8 bases at J, with 14 bases in the middle.

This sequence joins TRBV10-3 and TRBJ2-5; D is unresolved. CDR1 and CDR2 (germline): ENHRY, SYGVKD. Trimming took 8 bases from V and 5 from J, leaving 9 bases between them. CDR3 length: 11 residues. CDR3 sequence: CAIGFWETQYF. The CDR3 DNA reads TGTGCCATCGGGTTCTGGGAGACCCAGTACTTC.